A single TCR beta chain is shown here with its context. Its antigen is as yet unknown. Quantitative 5'-RACE with molecular barcodes produced the TCR beta libraries. A single record per CDR3 protein comes from TCRdb applying MiXCR to the 5' RACE reads. The sample records about 240,000 distinct CDR3 sequences, 8% to 9.5% being singletons. This sample is drawn from a study of CD8 T cells in ankylosing spondylitis. This CDR3 has 15 amino acids. The ends were cut back, 4 bases at V and 3 bases at J, with 14 bases in the middle. The germline V gene encodes CDR1 SGHRS and CDR2 YFSETQ. Study observations and caveats: Some of these motif variants have turned up before, in reports on reactive arthritis synovial fluid and blood. Peripheral blood samples showed relatively rare disease-linked clones, and these clones were CD8+. Several highly homologous variants made up a TCR beta motif, and this motif appeared characteristic of ankylosing spondylitis blood.

Sequencing was done on a sample of blood, either unsorted or a sorted T cell fraction (not recorded which). The rearrangement links TRBV5-1 to TRBJ1-5; D gene ambiguous. The clonotype originates from a male donor with ankylosing spondylitis or in good health (not recorded which). DNA of the CDR3: TGCGCCAGCAGCCTTGATTCAGCTTTCAATCAGCCCCAGCATTTT. Its protein product is CASSLDSAFNQPQHF.